This T cell receptor (beta chain) was recovered during a study of early T cells in non-severe SARS-CoV-2 infection. The CDR3 is made up of 13 amino acids. Between the trimmed V and J ends, which lost 4 bases and 1 base, there was a span of 6 bases. In germline, CDR1 is SGHDT, CDR2 YYEEEE. About this clonotype itself: Its specificity is unknown.

Each single cDNA molecule received a unique molecular identifier. Each CDR3 protein gets one entry after TCRdb re-called the 5' RACE reads with MiXCR. There are tens of thousands of distinct CDR3 sequences in the sample; 6.2% occur only once, and about 3.9% lies in the top ten. General study findings and limits: VDJdb matching, biased toward anti-spike CD8 responses, missed private and CD4 specificities.

The clonotype comes from an adult who was a healthcare worker with PCR-confirmed SARS-CoV-2 infection or an uninfected control (not recorded which). The sample comprised whole blood. V and J are TRBV5-6 and TRBJ2-4; D uncertain. The CDR3 sequence is CASSAVAKNIQYF. The CDR3 nucleotides read TGTGCCAGCAGCGCGGTGGCCAAAAACATTCAGTACTTC.